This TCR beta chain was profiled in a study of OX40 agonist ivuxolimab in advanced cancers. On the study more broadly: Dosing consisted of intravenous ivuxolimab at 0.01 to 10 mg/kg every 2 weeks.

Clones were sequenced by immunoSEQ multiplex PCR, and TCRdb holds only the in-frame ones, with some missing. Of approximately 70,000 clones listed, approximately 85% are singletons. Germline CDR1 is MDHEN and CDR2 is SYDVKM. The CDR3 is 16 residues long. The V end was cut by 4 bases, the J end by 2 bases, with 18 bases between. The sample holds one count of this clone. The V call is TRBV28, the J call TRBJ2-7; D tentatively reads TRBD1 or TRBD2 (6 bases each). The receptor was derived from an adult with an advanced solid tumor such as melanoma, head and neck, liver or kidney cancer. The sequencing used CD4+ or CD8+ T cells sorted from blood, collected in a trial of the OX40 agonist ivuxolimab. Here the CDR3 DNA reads TGTGCCAGCAGTTCCCCGAGGGGGGTCTCACCCTACGAGCAGTACTTC. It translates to CASSSPRGVSPYEQYF.